This T cell receptor (beta chain) was observed in a study of beta chain features in type 1 diabetes. At the level of the study: Regarding age, gender and cell yields, patients proved similar to healthy donors.

Investigators reverse transcribed all isolated RNA, so they sequenced expressed TCRB transcripts. Profiling relied on immunoSEQ multiplex PCR, and the TCRdb table lists in-frame clones only, not all of them. This sample has more than 300,000 clones, with 6.5% to 10% found just once. V lost 1 base to trimming and J lost 3 bases, with 9 bases between them. This CDR3 is 14 amino acids long. Germline-derived CDR1 and CDR2 are SGDLS and YYNGEE. The clonotype comes from a woman aged 18-35 years in good health. The chain recombines TRBV9 with TRBJ2-3; the D is unclear. Specimen: central memory CD4+ T cells from blood. The CDR3 nucleotides are TGTGCCAGCAGCGTAAGGAGTAATACAGATACGCAGTATTTT. Encoded protein: CASSVRSNTDTQYF. Filled out from reference TRBV9 and TRBJ2-3, the complete variable domain reads DSGVTQTPKHLITATGQRVTLRCSPRSGDLSVYWYQQSLDQGLQFLIQYYNGEERAKGNILERFSAQQFPDLHSELNLSSLELGDSALYFCASSVRSNTDTQYFGPGTRLTVL.